This is a list of T cell receptor beta chains from one sample in a study of blood T cells in healthy people across ages. MiXCR, run by TCRdb on the 5' RACE reads, gives a single entry per CDR3 protein. The sample records roughly 1.5 million distinct CDR3 sequences, under 55% being singletons. Sequenced sample: blood. The receptors originated from a woman aged 18-29 years in good health. Each CDR3 is given with its conserved first and last residue. Each record gives: clone size, D gene, V gene, J gene, CDR3 DNA, CDR3 protein. The D gene is left open where the match is weak. The size field is filled for only some rows; it gives once, few, many or a size class.

>-|-|TRBV7-9|TRBJ1-4
TGTGCCAGCAACTTAGCGGGGCGCGAAAAACTGTTTTTT
CASNLAGREKLFF
>few|TRBD2|TRBV9|TRBJ2-2
TGTGCCAGCAGCGTAGTATCCCTAGCGGGTAACACCGGGGAGCTGTTTTTT
CASSVVSLAGNTGELFF
>-|TRBD2|TRBV5-1|TRBJ2-3
TGCGCCAGCTCTAGCGGGGGTACCACAGATACGCAGTATTTT
CASSSGGTTDTQYF
>few|TRBD2|TRBV7-2|TRBJ2-3
TGTGCCAGCAGCATTAGCGGGGGCCGCACAGATACGCAGTATTTT
CASSISGGRTDTQYF
>once|-|TRBV7-9|TRBJ2-2
TGTGCCAGCAGCTTAGAACAGGCCATGAACACCGGGGAGCTGTTTTTT
CASSLEQAMNTGELFF
>few|TRBD2|TRBV6-5|TRBJ2-1
TGTGCCAGCAGTTACTCGAAGGCTAGCGGTCGGGATGAGCAGTTCTTC
CASSYSKASGRDEQFF
>-|TRBD1|TRBV2|TRBJ1-1
TGTGCCAGCAGTCCCCGACAGGGGACGAACACTGAAGCTTTCTTT
CASSPRQGTNTEAFF
>-|-|TRBV4-1|TRBJ2-2
TGCGCCAGCAGCCATTTTAACACCGGGGAGCTGTTTTTT
CASSHFNTGELFF
>-|-|TRBV7-9|TRBJ2-4
TGTGCCAGCAGCGAGGGAGGCATTCAGTACTTC
CASSEGGIQYF
>-|TRBD1|TRBV5-1|TRBJ1-1
TGCGCCAGCAGCTTGGTATTCAGGGGGCGGAACACTGAAGCTTTCTTT
CASSLVFRGRNTEAFF
>-|TRBD2|TRBV6-2/TRBV6-3|TRBJ2-1
TGTGCCAGCATGATAGCGGGGGGACCTAATGAGCAGTTCTTC
CASMIAGGPNEQFF
>-|-|TRBV7-3|TRBJ2-6
TGTGCCAGCAGCCCTGATTACAGGGCTGGGGCCAACGTCCTGACTTTC
CASSPDYRAGANVLTF
>-|TRBD1|TRBV30|TRBJ2-1
TGTGCCTGGAATACAGGGGGCGATGAGCAGTTCTTC
CAWNTGGDEQFF
>few|TRBD2|TRBV6-5|TRBJ2-7
TGTGCCAGCACTTCGGGACTAGCGTCCCATAGGGGTTACTACGAGCAGTACTTC
CASTSGLASHRGYYEQYF
>-|-|TRBV27|TRBJ2-3
TGTGCCAGCAGTTTACCAAAAACCGGGAGGAGGGGGCGGAGCACAGATACGCAGTATTTT
CASSLPKTGRRGRSTDTQYF
>-|-|TRBV10-3|TRBJ2-3
TGTGCCATCAGTGGCTACGGACGTCAAACAGATACGCAGTATTTT
CAISGYGRQTDTQYF
>few|-|TRBV12-3/TRBV12-4|TRBJ1-5
TGTGCCAGCAGCAGCGACAGCGCCGATCAGCCCCAGCATTTT
CASSSDSADQPQHF
>-|-|TRBV7-9|TRBJ2-3
TGTGCCAGCAGCTGGCAAACGACCTTCCCTACGCAGTATTTT
CASSWQTTFPTQYF
>-|-|TRBV25-1|TRBJ2-1
TGTGCCAGCAGAGGGTGGAAGGTAGGGGATCTTACATCGAATGAGCAGTTCTTC
CASRGWKVGDLTSNEQFF
>-|TRBD2|TRBV7-3|TRBJ2-7
TGTGCCCGCAGCCCTCGGACTAGCGGGATTCCCTACGAGCAGTACTTC
CARSPRTSGIPYEQYF
>-|TRBD2|TRBV4-1|TRBJ2-5
TGCGCCAGCAGTCTAACTGGCGGGGGGCAAGAGACCCAGTACTTC
CASSLTGGGQETQYF
>-|-|TRBV7-2|TRBJ1-2
TGTGCCAGCAGCCCAGCGGGGTGGGACTATGGCTACACCTTC
CASSPAGWDYGYTF
>many|-|TRBV12-3/TRBV12-4|TRBJ2-7
TGTGCCAGCCTACGGGACAACTCCTACGAGCAGTACTTC
CASLRDNSYEQYF
>-|-|TRBV6-1|TRBJ2-7
TGTGCCAGCAGTGAATGGGGTACGGGAAGATACGAGCAGTACTTC
CASSEWGTGRYEQYF
>-|-|TRBV7-2|TRBJ1-4
TGTGCCAGCGGCCGGGGCAGCCGTAATGAAAAACTGTTTTTT
CASGRGSRNEKLFF
>-|TRBD2|TRBV20-1|TRBJ2-5
TGCAGTGCTAGGGATAGCGGGAGAGGATTCTACAATGAGCAGTACTTC
CSARDSGRGFYNEQYF
>-|-|TRBV7-9|TRBJ1-5
TGTGCCAGCAGCCCTGGACACGGCGGTTATATGCCCCAGCATTTT
CASSPGHGGYMPQHF
>few|TRBD2|TRBV7-2|TRBJ2-3
TGTGCCAGCAGCTTTCTAGCGGGGGGGTCAGATACGCAGTATTTT
CASSFLAGGSDTQYF
>few|-|TRBV20-1|TRBJ1-1
TGCAGTGCGATAGACAGGAAGCTAATTGAAGCTTTCTTT
CSAIDRKLIEAFF
>-|-|TRBV5-5|TRBJ2-2
TGTGCCAGCAGCCATTACACAGGGAACACCGGGGAGCTGTTTTTT
CASSHYTGNTGELFF
>few|TRBD2|TRBV2|TRBJ2-3
TGTGCCAGCAGTGTAGACAGCGGGGCAGATACGCAGTATTTT
CASSVDSGADTQYF
>few|TRBD2|TRBV6-1|TRBJ2-7
TGTGCCAGCAGTGAAACTAGCGGGAGCTCCCACGAGCAGTACTTC
CASSETSGSSHEQYF
>-|-|TRBV20-1|TRBJ2-1
TGCAGTGCTAGAGATAACCATGAGCAGTTCTTC
CSARDNHEQFF
>-|-|TRBV4-2|TRBJ2-1
TGTGCCAGCAGCCAAGATTTACTATCCCCCGGTGAGCAGTTCTTC
CASSQDLLSPGEQFF
>-|TRBD2|TRBV7-2|TRBJ2-3
TGTGCCAGCAGCTTAGCGCCTAGCGGGGGGGCAGATACGCAGTATTTT
CASSLAPSGGADTQYF
>-|-|TRBV7-2|TRBJ2-3
TGTGCCAGCAGCTTAAATACGGGGCGTGCAGATACGCAGTATTTT
CASSLNTGRADTQYF
>-|-|TRBV20-1|TRBJ1-1
TGCAGTGCTAGACCTTCCGGACAGTCGAACACTGAAGCTTTCTTT
CSARPSGQSNTEAFF
>once|TRBD1|TRBV30|TRBJ2-5
TGTGCCTGGGGCACCACAGGGGCTTGGGAGACCCAGTACTTC
CAWGTTGAWETQYF
>-|-|TRBV12-5|TRBJ2-3
TGTGCTAGTGGTTTGGTTCAGTCCACAGATACGCAGTATTTT
CASGLVQSTDTQYF
>-|TRBD1|TRBV28|TRBJ1-5
TGTGCCAGCATTCCTGGGGACAGGGCGGTCCAGCCCCAGCATTTT
CASIPGDRAVQPQHF
>-|-|TRBV5-6|TRBJ2-1
TGTGCCAGCCTCAGATCTCGGTTCAATGAGCAGTTCTTC
CASLRSRFNEQFF
>-|-|TRBV4-3|TRBJ1-1
TGCGCCAGCAGCCGTGGGACGGTGAGGAACACTGAAGCTTTCTTT
CASSRGTVRNTEAFF
>few|-|TRBV5-1|TRBJ1-4
TGCGCCAGCAGCTTGAGCCAGAATAATGAAAAACTGTTTTTT
CASSLSQNNEKLFF
>-|TRBD1|TRBV7-2|TRBJ1-1
TGTGCCAGCAGCTTAGGGGGGACAGGTAATAAAGCTTTCTTT
CASSLGGTGNKAFF
>-|TRBD2|TRBV12-3/TRBV12-4|TRBJ2-5
TGTGCCAGCAGTTTAATAGCGGGGGGGGAGACCCAGTACTTC
CASSLIAGGETQYF
>-|TRBD1|TRBV27|TRBJ1-2
TGTGCCAGCAGTGCCTACGGGACAGAATTTGGTGACTATGGCTACACCTTC
CASSAYGTEFGDYGYTF
>-|-|TRBV5-1|TRBJ1-2
TGCGCCAGCAGCTCGGCTACAGGGAACTATGGCTACACCTTC
CASSSATGNYGYTF
>-|-|TRBV6-1|TRBJ2-7
TGTGCCAGCAGTGAGGCGGGCCCTGGAACTTACGAGCAGTACTTC
CASSEAGPGTYEQYF
>-|-|TRBV12-3/TRBV12-4|TRBJ1-6
TGTGCCAGCAGTCCGGGACACCCCACCTATAATTCACCCCCCCACTTT
CASSPGHPTYNSPPHF
>-|-|TRBV29-1|TRBJ1-4
TGCAGCGTCCGGGACAAGGCCCCTGTTAATGAAAAACTGTTTTTT
CSVRDKAPVNEKLFF
>-|-|TRBV6-5|TRBJ1-5
TGTGCCAGCAGTAAGCGGGGAGGGAATCAGCCCCAGCATTTT
CASSKRGGNQPQHF
>-|-|TRBV7-2|TRBJ2-3
TGTGCCAGCAGCCTTATGAGGCGAGTCACAGATACGCAGTATTTT
CASSLMRRVTDTQYF
>-|-|TRBV18|TRBJ2-6
TGTGCCAGCTCACCAACGCCCTCTGGGGCCAACGTCCTGACTTTC
CASSPTPSGANVLTF
>-|-|TRBV5-1|TRBJ2-5
TGCGCCAGCAGCTTGGAACACTATGAGACCCAGTACTTC
CASSLEHYETQYF
>-|TRBD1|TRBV6-5|TRBJ1-1
TGTGCTAGCAGTTACACGACAGGGCCTGAAGCTTTCTTT
CASSYTTGPEAFF
>-|-|TRBV27|TRBJ1-1
TGTGCCAGCAGTTTATCTTGGGAGCTGGTCACTGAAGCTTTCTTT
CASSLSWELVTEAFF
>-|-|TRBV12-5|TRBJ1-3
TGTGCTAGTGGTTTGAGTGAGGGAAGCCCGGCGACTACTTCTGGAAACACCATATATTTT
CASGLSEGSPATTSGNTIYF
>few|-|TRBV29-1|TRBJ2-1
TGCAGCGCCACGTTACGGGGGGCCAACAATGAGCAGTTCTTC
CSATLRGANNEQFF
>few|-|TRBV2|TRBJ1-4
TGTGCCAGCACCCGACCTAATGAAAAACTGTTTTTT
CASTRPNEKLFF